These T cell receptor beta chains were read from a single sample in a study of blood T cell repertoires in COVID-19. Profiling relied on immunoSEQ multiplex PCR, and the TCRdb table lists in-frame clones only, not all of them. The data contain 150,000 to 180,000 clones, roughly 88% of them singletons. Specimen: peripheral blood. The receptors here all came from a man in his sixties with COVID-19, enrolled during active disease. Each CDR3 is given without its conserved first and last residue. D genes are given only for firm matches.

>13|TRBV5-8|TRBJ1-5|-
ASSLGRGWGQPQH
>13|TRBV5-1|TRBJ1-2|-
ASSLDGRDTYGYT
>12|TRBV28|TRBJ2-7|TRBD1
ASSTVGDRYEQY
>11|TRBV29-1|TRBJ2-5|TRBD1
SLQGELGETQY
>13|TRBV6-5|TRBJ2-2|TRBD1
ASSKLTGGSGELF
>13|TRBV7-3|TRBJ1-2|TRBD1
ASSSGTDKHYGYT
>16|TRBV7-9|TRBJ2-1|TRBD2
ASSSWGLAGDAYNEQF
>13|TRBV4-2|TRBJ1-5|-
ASSKEGVSNQPQH
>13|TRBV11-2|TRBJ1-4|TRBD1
ASSQQGASREKLF
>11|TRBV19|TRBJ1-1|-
ASTFLGTKEAF
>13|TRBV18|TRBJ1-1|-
ASSLRDSLGTEAF
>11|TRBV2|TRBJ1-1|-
ASSRQVNTEAF
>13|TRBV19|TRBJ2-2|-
ASTPPASNTGELF
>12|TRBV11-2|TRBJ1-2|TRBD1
ASSSTAGQGGYT
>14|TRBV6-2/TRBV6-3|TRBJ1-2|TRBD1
ASSYPPDRGQGGYT
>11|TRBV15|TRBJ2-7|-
ATSRARLFEQY
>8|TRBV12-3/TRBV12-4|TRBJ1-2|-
ASSLYGYT
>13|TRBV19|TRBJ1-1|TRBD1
ASSIVTGVTTEAF
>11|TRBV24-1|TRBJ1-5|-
ATSDRGNQPQH
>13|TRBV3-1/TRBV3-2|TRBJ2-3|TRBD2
ASSRSGGAADTQY
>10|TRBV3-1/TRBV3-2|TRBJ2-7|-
ASSQGSAGQY
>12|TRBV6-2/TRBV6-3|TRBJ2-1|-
ASSYLHLRGEQF
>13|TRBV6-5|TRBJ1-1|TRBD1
ASSYDRGVRTEAF
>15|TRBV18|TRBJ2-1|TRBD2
ASSPGLAGGLGNEQF
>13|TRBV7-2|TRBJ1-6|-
ASSLERGSGSPLH
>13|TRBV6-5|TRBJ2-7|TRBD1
ASRVRGQGTYEQY
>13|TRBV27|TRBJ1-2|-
ASSSHSTVNYGYT
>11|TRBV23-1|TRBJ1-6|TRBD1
ASDRANNSPLH
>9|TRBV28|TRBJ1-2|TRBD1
ASVQGTLYT
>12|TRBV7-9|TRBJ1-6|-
ASSLGGHDSPLH
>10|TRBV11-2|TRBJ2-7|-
ASSLEGASRY
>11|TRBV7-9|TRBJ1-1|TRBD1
ASSPQGRAEAF
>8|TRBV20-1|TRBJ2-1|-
SATDFEQF
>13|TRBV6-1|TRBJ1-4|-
ASSEVGGRGEKLF
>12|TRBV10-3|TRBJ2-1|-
AISERTLYNEQF
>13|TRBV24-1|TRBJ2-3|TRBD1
ATSEPGQGPDTQY
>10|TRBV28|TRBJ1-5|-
ASSSQGQPQH
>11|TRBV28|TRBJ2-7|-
ASVHVNAYEQY
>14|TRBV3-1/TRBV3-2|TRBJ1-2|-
ASSQVLVRTNYGYT
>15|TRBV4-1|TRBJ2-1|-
ASSQYDRQGGQWEQF
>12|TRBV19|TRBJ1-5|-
ASSMAGSNQPQH
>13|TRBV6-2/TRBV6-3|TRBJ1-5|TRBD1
ASSKGQGDNQPQH
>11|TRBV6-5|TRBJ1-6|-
AGQGQYNSPLH
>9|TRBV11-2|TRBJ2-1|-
ASSLAYEQF
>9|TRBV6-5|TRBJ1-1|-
ASMVKTYAF
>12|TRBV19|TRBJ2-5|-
ASSMGHRPETQY
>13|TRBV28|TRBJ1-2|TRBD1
ASSLSLGQGYGYT
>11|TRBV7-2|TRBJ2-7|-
ASSLRDGYEQY
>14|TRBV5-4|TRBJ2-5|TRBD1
ASSLFMGTGVETQY
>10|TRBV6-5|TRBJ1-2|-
ASSLTGNGYT
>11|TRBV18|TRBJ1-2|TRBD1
ASSPDRNYGYT
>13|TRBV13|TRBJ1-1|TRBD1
ASSPGGDRGTEAF